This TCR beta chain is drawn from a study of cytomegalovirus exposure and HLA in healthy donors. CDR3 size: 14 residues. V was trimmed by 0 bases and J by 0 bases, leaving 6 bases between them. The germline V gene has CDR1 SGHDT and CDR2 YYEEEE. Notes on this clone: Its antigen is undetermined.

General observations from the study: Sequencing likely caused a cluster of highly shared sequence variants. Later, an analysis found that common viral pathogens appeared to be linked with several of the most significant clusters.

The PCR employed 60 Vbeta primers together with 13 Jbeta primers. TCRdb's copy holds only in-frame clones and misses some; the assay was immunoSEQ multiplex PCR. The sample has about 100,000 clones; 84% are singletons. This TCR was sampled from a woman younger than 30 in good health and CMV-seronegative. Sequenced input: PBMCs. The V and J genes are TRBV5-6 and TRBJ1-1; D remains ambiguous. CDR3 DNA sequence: TGTGCCAGCAGCTTGGATCCGGTGAACACTGAAGCTTTCTTT. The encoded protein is CASSLDPVNTEAFF.